One T cell receptor beta chain is described in this entry. No antigen is known for it. This specimen belongs to a study of blood T cells in healthy people across ages. About the study: When template switching was applied, about one barcoded beta molecule was captured per two T cells.

PCR was performed a second time for about 7 to 12 cycles using a sample-barcoded 5' primer and a J-beta primer mix. TCRdb recomputed calls from the 5' RACE reads with MiXCR, one row per CDR3 protein. The table lists about 970,000 distinct CDR3 sequences, roughly 51% of them singletons, with over 20% in the top ten. The CDR3 spans 15 residues. Germline-derived CDR1 and CDR2 are MGHRA and YSYEKL. V was shortened by 0 bases and J by 11 bases, with 17 bases between the two germline ends. The study's findings and limits: Donor CMV infection status was unknown, possibly confounding age-related changes in expanded clonotypes. Greater diversity and more naive CD4+ cells were seen in long-lived donors than in aged donors. Diversity of TCR beta per million T cells declined in a roughly linear way with age.

The TCR originated in a woman in her sixties in good health. Material for sequencing was blood. The chain employs TRBV4-1 and TRBJ1-5, with D possibly being TRBD1 (5 bases). The CDR3: CASSQDQRGVRAQHF. CDR3 nucleotide sequence: TGCGCCAGCAGCCAAGATCAACGTGGGGTCAGGGCCCAGCATTTT.